A selection of T cell receptor beta chains follows, all from one sample in a study of cytomegalovirus exposure and HLA in healthy donors. Produced via immunoSEQ multiplex PCR; TCRdb's table is partial and in-frame only. The sample lists 120,000 to 150,000 clones; about 75% were seen once. The specimen sequenced was PBMCs. Receptors originate from a man in his forties in good health and CMV-seronegative. Each CDR3 is given with its conserved first and last residue. D genes are given only for firm matches. Expanded clones are given a class, and other clones once, few, many or no size at all.

j_gene: TRBJ1-1; v_gene: TRBV29-1; abundance: .; d_gene: .; CDR3nt: TGCAGCGCCGAACAGGGAGTAGGCACTGAAGCTTTCTTT; CDR3aa: CSAEQGVGTEAFF
j_gene: TRBJ1-1; v_gene: TRBV5-5; abundance: .; d_gene: TRBD1; CDR3nt: TGTGCCAGCAGCGACAGGGTCATTGGGGAGGCTTTCTTT; CDR3aa: CASSDRVIGEAFF
j_gene: TRBJ2-2; v_gene: TRBV2; abundance: .; d_gene: TRBD2; CDR3nt: TGTGCCAGCAGTGATTTCACTCGCGGGGGGACTAACACCGGGGAGCTGTTTTTT; CDR3aa: CASSDFTRGGTNTGELFF
j_gene: TRBJ2-6; v_gene: TRBV5-1; abundance: .; d_gene: TRBD2; CDR3nt: TGCGCCAGCAGCCGGACTAGCGGGGCTGGGGCCAACGTCCTGACTTTC; CDR3aa: CASSRTSGAGANVLTF
j_gene: TRBJ1-1; v_gene: TRBV5-8; abundance: .; d_gene: .; CDR3nt: TGTGCCAGCAGCTTGGGGACAGACTTTATGAACACTGAAGCTTTCTTT; CDR3aa: CASSLGTDFMNTEAFF
j_gene: TRBJ2-5; v_gene: TRBV28; abundance: .; d_gene: .; CDR3nt: TGTGCCAGCAGTCGACCGGCGGCGGAGACCCAGTACTTC; CDR3aa: CASSRPAAETQYF
j_gene: TRBJ1-4; v_gene: TRBV4-1; abundance: .; d_gene: .; CDR3nt: TGCGCCAGCAGCCAAGTCCAGGGGACCCAACGTGGTGAAAAACTGTTTTTT; CDR3aa: CASSQVQGTQRGEKLFF
j_gene: TRBJ1-5; v_gene: TRBV2; abundance: few; d_gene: .; CDR3nt: TGTGCCAGCAGTGAAAATGGAATGACAGCTAATCAGCCCCAGCATTTT; CDR3aa: CASSENGMTANQPQHF
j_gene: TRBJ2-5; v_gene: TRBV4-1; abundance: few; d_gene: TRBD2; CDR3nt: TGCGCCAGCAGCCAAGATCCGGGTAGCGGGGGGGAAGAGACCCAGTACTTC; CDR3aa: CASSQDPGSGGEETQYF
j_gene: TRBJ2-2; v_gene: TRBV5-1; abundance: .; d_gene: .; CDR3nt: TGCGCCAGCAGCACCACTCCCCGAACCGGGGAGCTGTTTTTT; CDR3aa: CASSTTPRTGELFF
j_gene: TRBJ2-7; v_gene: TRBV4-2; abundance: .; d_gene: TRBD1; CDR3nt: TGTGCCAGCAGCCCAGCGGGACAGGGGGCGGACGAGCAGTACTTC; CDR3aa: CASSPAGQGADEQYF
j_gene: TRBJ1-2; v_gene: TRBV9; abundance: .; d_gene: TRBD1; CDR3nt: TGTGCCAGCAGCGTGGAACAGGGGGCTGGCTACACCTTC; CDR3aa: CASSVEQGAGYTF
j_gene: TRBJ1-5; v_gene: TRBV7-2; abundance: .; d_gene: .; CDR3nt: TGTGCCAGCAGCTTTGAGAGAGCAGGGTCCAATCAGCCCCAGCATTTT; CDR3aa: CASSFERAGSNQPQHF
j_gene: TRBJ2-3; v_gene: TRBV6-4; abundance: .; d_gene: TRBD2; CDR3nt: TGTGCCAGCAGTGAATCAAGCGGGGTGGTGGATACGCAGTATTTT; CDR3aa: CASSESSGVVDTQYF
j_gene: TRBJ2-7; v_gene: TRBV19; abundance: .; d_gene: .; CDR3nt: TGTGCCAGTAGTTGGACGGGGGAGGACGACGAGCAGTACTTC; CDR3aa: CASSWTGEDDEQYF
j_gene: TRBJ1-1; v_gene: TRBV10-3; abundance: once; d_gene: .; CDR3nt: TGTGCCAGCGGGGAGGGCGTCAGGACTGAAGCTTTCTTT; CDR3aa: CASGEGVRTEAFF
j_gene: TRBJ1-2; v_gene: TRBV13; abundance: once; d_gene: .; CDR3nt: TGTGCCAGCAGCCCTCAAGGCCCTTACAGGCCAATTGCCTATGGCTACACCTTC; CDR3aa: CASSPQGPYRPIAYGYTF
j_gene: TRBJ2-7; v_gene: TRBV7-8; abundance: .; d_gene: TRBD2; CDR3nt: TGTGCCAGCAGCTTAGGGCTAGCGGGGCGCTCCTACGAGCAGTACTTC; CDR3aa: CASSLGLAGRSYEQYF
j_gene: TRBJ1-1; v_gene: TRBV9; abundance: .; d_gene: .; CDR3nt: TGTGCCAGCAGCGTAGCGGGGGGGGAAGCTTTCTTT; CDR3aa: CASSVAGGEAFF
j_gene: TRBJ2-7; v_gene: TRBV30; abundance: .; d_gene: .; CDR3nt: TGTGCCCTAGGGGGGGGGAGCGAGCAGTACTTC; CDR3aa: CALGGGSEQYF
j_gene: TRBJ2-7; v_gene: TRBV5-4; abundance: .; d_gene: .; CDR3nt: TGTGCCAGCAGCTGGTCGGCGGACTACGAGCAGTACTTC; CDR3aa: CASSWSADYEQYF
j_gene: TRBJ2-1; v_gene: TRBV20-1; abundance: .; d_gene: .; CDR3nt: TGCAGTGCTAGAGCGGGACTTCCCGCGTTCTTC; CDR3aa: CSARAGLPAFF
j_gene: TRBJ1-2; v_gene: TRBV5-1; abundance: .; d_gene: .; CDR3nt: TGCGCCAGCAGCTTGGATCAAGTGAGGGGGTCCTACACCTTC; CDR3aa: CASSLDQVRGSYTF
j_gene: TRBJ1-1; v_gene: TRBV5-6; abundance: .; d_gene: .; CDR3nt: TGTGCCAGCAGCTTGACTGGGAGGGGGAACACTGAAGCTTTCTTT; CDR3aa: CASSLTGRGNTEAFF
j_gene: TRBJ2-7; v_gene: TRBV7-9; abundance: few; d_gene: TRBD1; CDR3nt: TGTGCCAGCAGCTGGGACAGGGGCAACGAGCAGTACTTC; CDR3aa: CASSWDRGNEQYF
j_gene: TRBJ2-7; v_gene: TRBV7-6; abundance: .; d_gene: TRBD1; CDR3nt: TGTGCCAGCAGCCCTCTGACAGGGTACTACGAGCAGTACTTC; CDR3aa: CASSPLTGYYEQYF
j_gene: TRBJ2-1; v_gene: TRBV6-4; abundance: .; d_gene: .; CDR3nt: TGTGCCAGCAGTGACGGCCTAGGAGGGGTCAATGAGCAGTTCTTC; CDR3aa: CASSDGLGGVNEQFF
j_gene: TRBJ2-2; v_gene: TRBV5-5; abundance: .; d_gene: .; CDR3nt: TGTGCCAGCAGCTCGCCCTCGGGGACCGGGGAGCTGTTTTTT; CDR3aa: CASSSPSGTGELFF
j_gene: TRBJ1-5; v_gene: TRBV29-1; abundance: .; d_gene: .; CDR3nt: TGCAGCGTCCAGGCAAGCAATCAGCCCCAGCATTTT; CDR3aa: CSVQASNQPQHF
j_gene: TRBJ1-2; v_gene: TRBV7-2; abundance: .; d_gene: .; CDR3nt: TGTGCCAGCAGCTTACGAGATGGCTACACCTTC; CDR3aa: CASSLRDGYTF
j_gene: TRBJ2-3; v_gene: TRBV7-3; abundance: .; d_gene: TRBD2; CDR3nt: TGTGCCAGCAGCTTATTCCCAGCGGGGGCCTCCGAGGATACGCAGTATTTT; CDR3aa: CASSLFPAGASEDTQYF
j_gene: TRBJ2-4; v_gene: TRBV25-1; abundance: .; d_gene: TRBD2; CDR3nt: TGTGCCAGCAGTTCTAGCGGGGGGGCCTCTAGAGCCAAAAACATTCAGTACTTC; CDR3aa: CASSSSGGASRAKNIQYF
j_gene: TRBJ2-3; v_gene: TRBV14; abundance: .; d_gene: TRBD2; CDR3nt: TGTGCCAGCAGCCAAGCGATACTAGCGGGGGCCCTAGATACGCAGTATTTT; CDR3aa: CASSQAILAGALDTQYF
j_gene: TRBJ1-1; v_gene: TRBV7-3; abundance: .; d_gene: .; CDR3nt: TGTGCCAGCAGCTTAGGGGGGGCACAGGGAGGGAACACTGAAGCTTTCTTT; CDR3aa: CASSLGGAQGGNTEAFF
j_gene: TRBJ2-1; v_gene: TRBV11-2; abundance: .; d_gene: .; CDR3nt: TGTGCCAGCAGCCCCCTCGTGCGTGCGAGCAATGAGCAGTTCTTC; CDR3aa: CASSPLVRASNEQFF
j_gene: TRBJ1-2; v_gene: TRBV12-5; abundance: .; d_gene: TRBD1; CDR3nt: TGTGCTAGTGGTACCAACAGGGGACACTATGGCTACACCTTC; CDR3aa: CASGTNRGHYGYTF
j_gene: TRBJ1-3; v_gene: TRBV10-2; abundance: .; d_gene: .; CDR3nt: TGCGCCAGCAGTAGTACGGGATCCCAGGCGGGAAACACCATATATTTT; CDR3aa: CASSSTGSQAGNTIYF
j_gene: TRBJ1-5; v_gene: TRBV5-4; abundance: .; d_gene: .; CDR3nt: TGTGCCAGCAGCTTACAGGGTGACAATCAGCCCCAGCATTTT; CDR3aa: CASSLQGDNQPQHF
j_gene: TRBJ1-3; v_gene: TRBV27; abundance: .; d_gene: .; CDR3nt: TGTGCCAGCAGTTCGGATCAGGGCCTCTCTGGAAACACCATATATTTT; CDR3aa: CASSSDQGLSGNTIYF
j_gene: TRBJ2-5; v_gene: TRBV5-1; abundance: .; d_gene: TRBD2; CDR3nt: TGCGCCAGCAGCTTGGGGGGACTAGCGGGGGACCAAGAGACCCAGTACTTC; CDR3aa: CASSLGGLAGDQETQYF
j_gene: TRBJ2-7; v_gene: TRBV27; abundance: .; d_gene: .; CDR3nt: TGTGCCAGCAGTTTATCGAGTTACCGTCCCTACGAGCAGTACTTC; CDR3aa: CASSLSSYRPYEQYF
j_gene: TRBJ2-7; v_gene: TRBV30; abundance: .; d_gene: TRBD1; CDR3nt: TGTGCCTGGTCGGGACAGACCTACGAGCAGTACTTC; CDR3aa: CAWSGQTYEQYF
j_gene: TRBJ2-7; v_gene: TRBV28; abundance: .; d_gene: .; CDR3nt: TGTGCCAGCAGTTTGCAGGGATCCACCTACGAGCAGTACTTC; CDR3aa: CASSLQGSTYEQYF
j_gene: TRBJ2-5; v_gene: TRBV28; abundance: .; d_gene: TRBD1; CDR3nt: TGTGCCAGCAGTGTCTTCAAGACAGGGTTGGGGGAGACCCAGTACTTC; CDR3aa: CASSVFKTGLGETQYF